This record covers a single TCR beta chain. Antigen specificity is unknown. This sample is part of a study of shared clonotypes between healthy human individuals. The study, taken as a whole, reports: Only blood was sampled, and tissue TCR repertoires likely differ from blood ones.

Germline V gene data show CDR1 as MDHEN and CDR2 as SYDVKM. The CDR3 totals 15 residues. Trimming removed 2 bases from V and 6 bases from J; junction bases left unmatched: 7. The authors distributed each subset's genomic DNA evenly over several immunoSEQ plates. Replicate PCRs run on unsorted PBMC used about 0.3 ug DNA, which was 31,000 or so T cell genomes. Libraries were prepared by immunoSEQ multiplex PCR; TCRdb keeps only in-frame clonotypes and omits some of them. Here the sample spans about half a million clones, more than 65% being singletons. The sample was PBMCs. This TCR came from a woman aged 40 to 49 in good health. Some clones in this sample may be carry-over from other donors' samples. The rearrangement joins TRBV28 to TRBJ2-7; 10 nucleotides match TRBD2. CDR3 sequence reads: CASSLRLAGFGEQYF. The CDR3, as DNA: TGTGCCAGCAGTTTACGACTAGCGGGTTTCGGCGAGCAGTACTTC.